This is a list of T cell receptor beta chains from one sample in a study of shared clonotypes between healthy human individuals. Sequenced by immunoSEQ multiplex PCR; TCRdb stores in-frame clones only, minus some. The table lists about 1.5 million clones, 95% to 99% of them singletons, with roughly 0.45% in the top ten. The material sequenced was naive CD4+ T cells sorted from blood. Source of these receptors: a man aged 25-40 years in good health. The CDR3 runs from the conserved cysteine through the conserved F or W. A D gene is named only where the DNA matches it firmly. Some rows mark clone size as missing; the rest say once, few, many or name a class of expanded clone.

size	D	V	J	CDR3	DNA
.	.	TRBV5-5	TRBJ2-5	CASSYGVQETQYF	TGTGCCAGCAGCTACGGGGTACAAGAGACCCAGTACTTC
once	TRBD1	TRBV7-9	TRBJ1-2	CASSLGPGDRDNANYGYTF	TGTGCCAGCAGCTTGGGGCCTGGGGACAGGGATAATGCTAACTATGGCTACACCTTC
.	TRBD1	TRBV28	TRBJ1-4	CASSIGGAGEKLFF	TGTGCCAGCAGTATAGGGGGCGCGGGTGAAAAACTGTTTTTT
.	TRBD1	TRBV28	TRBJ2-3	CASSRILNRGPGTQYF	TGTGCCAGCAGTAGAATCCTTAATAGGGGGCCCGGTACGCAGTATTTT
.	TRBD2	TRBV27	TRBJ2-1	CASSGLAGVYNEQFF	TGTGCCAGCAGCGGACTAGCGGGAGTCTACAATGAGCAGTTCTTC
.	TRBD2	TRBV29-1	TRBJ2-5	CSTLAGGRETQYF	TGCAGCACCTTAGCGGGAGGGCGAGAGACCCAGTACTTC
.	TRBD1	TRBV28	TRBJ2-7	CASSWDRVYEQYF	TGTGCCAGCAGTTGGGACAGGGTCTACGAGCAGTACTTC
.	.	TRBV29-1	TRBJ2-1	CSVEGGDKQFF	TGCAGCGTTGAAGGCGGGGACAAGCAGTTCTTC
.	.	TRBV28	TRBJ2-7	CASSLPQGEQYF	TGTGCCAGCAGTTTGCCACAGGGCGAGCAGTACTTC
.	.	TRBV7-2	TRBJ2-7	CASSPAQMTYEQYF	TGTGCCAGCAGCCCCGCTCAGATGACCTACGAGCAGTACTTC
.	.	TRBV19	TRBJ1-1	CASSIGRGTTLIPEAFF	TGTGCCAGTAGTATAGGCCGGGGAACGACCCTAATTCCGGAAGCTTTCTTT
.	.	TRBV5-1	TRBJ1-1	CASRGQNTEAFF	TGCGCCAGCAGGGGACAAAACACTGAAGCTTTCTTT
.	TRBD2	TRBV7-9	TRBJ2-5	CASRRLAGVGETQYF	TGTGCCAGCAGGCGACTAGCGGGAGTTGGGGAGACCCAGTACTTC
.	.	TRBV18	TRBJ2-1	CASSLMNNEQFF	TGTGCCAGCTCACTAATGAACAATGAGCAGTTCTTC
.	.	TRBV7-6	TRBJ2-1	CASSYTYNEQFF	TGTGCCAGCAGTTATACTTACAATGAGCAGTTCTTC
.	TRBD2	TRBV11-2	TRBJ2-1	CASSWRSSGSMHEQFF	TGTGCCAGCAGCTGGCGGTCTAGCGGGAGTATGCATGAGCAGTTCTTC
.	.	TRBV5-8	TRBJ1-5	CASSLEGLRNQPQHF	TGTGCCAGCAGCTTGGAAGGGTTGCGCAATCAGCCCCAGCATTTT
.	.	TRBV28	TRBJ1-3	CASSESGPGNTIYF	TGTGCCAGCAGTGAATCGGGGCCTGGAAACACCATATATTTT
.	TRBD2	TRBV11-2	TRBJ2-7	CASSVELAGLSYEQYF	TGTGCCAGCAGCGTTGAACTAGCGGGACTTTCCTACGAGCAGTACTTC
.	.	TRBV5-1	TRBJ2-1	CASFPGGSYNEQFF	TGCGCCAGCTTCCCTGGCGGCTCCTACAATGAGCAGTTCTTC
once	.	TRBV5-1	TRBJ2-7	CASSLVAASSSYEQYF	TGCGCCAGCAGCTTGGTGGCAGCCTCGAGCTCCTACGAGCAGTACTTC
.	TRBD1	TRBV10-1	TRBJ1-5	CASSADRGGQPQHF	TGCGCCAGCAGTGCCGACAGGGGTGGACAGCCCCAGCATTTT
.	.	TRBV28	TRBJ1-5	CASTAGNQPQHF	TGTGCCTCTACCGCCGGAAATCAGCCCCAGCATTTT
.	.	TRBV27	TRBJ2-2	CASSFSAAYTGELFF	TGTGCCAGCAGTTTTAGTGCAGCGTACACCGGGGAGCTGTTTTTT
.	.	TRBV12-5	TRBJ2-7	CAGKYEQYF	TGTGCTGGAAAGTACGAGCAGTACTTC
.	.	TRBV2	TRBJ1-5	CASSDARAAQPQHF	TGTGCCAGCAGTGATGCCAGGGCTGCTCAGCCCCAGCATTTT
.	TRBD2	TRBV5-1	TRBJ2-3	CASSSGISTDTQYF	TGCGCCAGCAGTAGCGGGATTAGCACAGATACGCAGTATTTT
.	.	TRBV7-2	TRBJ2-1	CASSYRAGNEQFF	TGTGCCAGCAGCTACCGGGCTGGCAATGAGCAGTTCTTC
once	.	TRBV19	TRBJ2-7	CASSRLINYEQYF	TGTGCCAGCAGCAGGCTGATCAACTACGAGCAGTACTTC
.	.	TRBV7-2	TRBJ1-5	CASSLALFGQRNQPQHF	TGTGCCAGCAGCTTAGCGCTTTTCGGGCAGCGCAATCAGCCCCAGCATTTT
few	.	TRBV10-1	TRBJ2-2	CASSLAGELFF	TGCGCCAGCAGTCTTGCCGGGGAGCTGTTTTTT
.	TRBD2	TRBV19	TRBJ2-7	CASSLTSGSSYEQYF	TGTGCCAGTAGTCTGACTAGCGGGAGCTCCTACGAGCAGTACTTC
.	.	TRBV5-5	TRBJ1-3	CASALIVSGNTIYF	TGTGCCAGCGCCCTTATCGTTTCTGGAAACACCATATATTTT
.	.	TRBV2	TRBJ2-1	CASRRGGTAVDEQFF	TGTGCCAGCAGAAGGGGGGGCACGGCAGTGGATGAGCAGTTCTTC
.	.	TRBV18	TRBJ2-7	CASSPVGTKPGGYEQYF	TGTGCCAGCTCACCTGTGGGAACCAAACCCGGGGGCTACGAGCAGTACTTC
.	.	TRBV5-1	TRBJ1-2	CASSAGLGDASSYGYTF	TGCGCCAGCAGCGCCGGATTGGGGGATGCGTCCTCCTATGGCTACACCTTC
.	TRBD1	TRBV11-3	TRBJ2-5	CASSGTGAQETQYF	TGTGCCAGCAGCGGGACAGGGGCCCAAGAGACCCAGTACTTC
.	.	TRBV6-6	TRBJ1-2	CASSFTPPDNYGYTF	TGTGCCAGCAGTTTTACCCCACCGGATAACTATGGCTACACCTTC
.	TRBD2	TRBV6-1	TRBJ2-4	CASRSTSGVGIQYF	TGTGCCAGCAGGTCGACTAGCGGGGTTGGCATTCAGTACTTC
.	.	TRBV7-9	TRBJ1-2	CASSSQDGQYGYTF	TGTGCCAGCAGCTCCCAGGACGGGCAATATGGCTACACCTTC
.	TRBD1	TRBV9	TRBJ1-1	CASSVGGRTGDTEAFF	TGTGCCAGCAGCGTAGGAGGAAGGACAGGCGACACTGAAGCTTTCTTT
.	.	TRBV10-2	TRBJ1-5	CASSVQANQPQHF	TGCGCCAGCAGTGTGCAGGCGAATCAGCCCCAGCATTTT
.	.	TRBV7-2	TRBJ2-3	CASSLGFTDTQYF	TGTGCCAGCAGCTTAGGGTTCACAGATACGCAGTATTTT
.	TRBD2	TRBV28	TRBJ2-7	CASSSTGTRVDLYF	TGTGCCAGCAGTTCCACCGGGACTAGGGTCGACCTGTACTTC
.	.	TRBV5-4	TRBJ1-2	CASSLAPGNFNYGYTF	TGTGCCAGCAGCTTGGCGCCGGGAAACTTCAACTATGGCTACACCTTC
.	TRBD2	TRBV7-7	TRBJ2-7	CASSPGVAGSYSYEQYF	TGTGCCAGCAGCCCCGGGGTAGCGGGATCGTACTCCTACGAGCAGTACTTC
once	.	TRBV7-2	TRBJ2-6	CASSKDSAGANVLTF	TGTGCCAGCAGCAAGGACAGCGCCGGGGCCAACGTCCTGACTTTC
.	.	TRBV28	TRBJ1-1	CASWEGNMNTEAFF	TGTGCCTCATGGGAGGGGAACATGAACACTGAAGCTTTCTTT
.	TRBD1	TRBV6-5	TRBJ2-1	CASSAGTGNNEQFF	TGTGCCAGCAGCGCCGGGACAGGGAACAATGAGCAGTTCTTC
once	.	TRBV10-2	TRBJ2-6	CASSTLTGKAGANVLTF	TGCGCCAGCAGCACCCTGACAGGAAAAGCTGGGGCCAACGTCCTGACTTTC
.	.	TRBV19	TRBJ1-2	CASSRGGGYTF	TGTGCCAGTAGTCGGGGTGGTGGCTACACCTTC
.	.	TRBV7-9	TRBJ2-1	CASTRYNEQFF	TGTGCCAGCACGCGGTACAATGAGCAGTTCTTC